This TCR beta chain was observed in a study of shared clonotypes between healthy human individuals. Germline trimming cut 3 bases from V and 7 bases from J; bases unmatched to any gene: 11. The V gene's germline CDR1 is SGDLS and CDR2 YYNGEE. The CDR3 is 15 amino acids. Deep-level settings were used for running the assay. Input per replicate PCR of unsorted PBMC was about 330 ng DNA, corresponding to 33,000 or so T cell genomes. Per the study methods: ImmunoSEQ only sent back junction sequences with no quality scores, so filtering was done differently. Repertoires were generated with immunoSEQ multiplex PCR, while TCRdb's copy carries only in-frame clones and drops some. V and J calls and clone size are as listed in that table; D and trimming were resolved from the DNA. The profile shows around 510,000 clones, roughly four fifths of them singletons. This clone was seen many times.

The chain couples TRBV9 to TRBJ2-7; TRBD1 matches at 9 bases. The sequence came from a woman aged 40 to 49 in good health. Some clones in this sample may be carry-over from other donors' samples. Sequencing used PBMCs. CDR3 in amino acids: CASSAPGQGGREQYF. The CDR3 coding sequence is TGTGCCAGCAGCGCACCGGGACAGGGAGGAAGAGAGCAGTACTTC. The variable domain in full, completed from reference TRBV9 and TRBJ2-7, reads DSGVTQTPKHLITATGQRVTLRCSPRSGDLSVYWYQQSLDQGLQFLIQYYNGEERAKGNILERFSAQQFPDLHSELNLSSLELGDSALYFCASSAPGQGGREQYFGPGTRLTVT.